The source of this TCR beta chain is a study of T cell responses to AZD1222 COVID-19 vaccine (dated by TCRdb to about 2021). General notes on the study: AZD1222 recipients whose second dose came at about 4 weeks and those whose second dose came at about 12 weeks were combined into one group, since spike-specific TCR depth and breadth did not differ between the two schedules. A total of around 240 trial participants underwent TCR sequencing, of whom some 200 had received two doses of AZD1222 and some 25 had received two doses of the MenACWY control vaccine. Trial participants were enrolled into age subgroups of 18-55, 56-69 and 70-plus years, which contained 148, 28 and 57 TCR-sequenced participants, respectively.

In regard to this clone: This receptor's antigen is unknown. There are no base qualities to consult, and no much larger clone falls within one base.

According to the study, the label for this sample's time point signals: baseline before first vaccination. Samples from vaccinated people were obtained from the UK trials COV001 and COV002, which included a single-blind randomized controlled phase 2/3 trial of AZD1222 (ChAdOx1 nCoV-19) in healthy adults. For TCRbeta chain sequencing, PBMC samples were collected from trial participants at day 0 and at day 28 after the second dose. The CDR3 regions of human TCRbeta chains were analyzed by immunosequencing. For the original study's pipeline: Repertoire TCRs were matched against a reference library of SARS-CoV-2-specific TCRs generated with the MIRA antigen-specificity platform. Breadth was defined as the fraction of unique TCRs that were SARS-CoV-2-associated, and depth was defined as the fraction of total T cells that were SARS-CoV-2-associated. Each spike-specific TCR was assigned to its reactive spike region and to a CD4 or CD8 class using the MIRA data. Log10-transformed breadth and depth values were compared by one-way ANOVA with Sidak's multiple comparisons tests. TCRdb limited this immuneACCESS table to in-frame rearrangements with V and J called. A share of clones is missing; checked studies link under half to unresolved V genes, and the rest is unexplained. The DNA gave D and trimming, while V, J and clone size come from that table. A total of about 100,000 clones appear in this sample, over 90% of them only once. Around 5% of the sample rests with the top ten.

The germline V gene yields SGHAT for CDR1 and FQNNGV for CDR2. Its CDR3 holds 17 amino acids, cysteine through phenylalanine. Only the CDR3 region is kept as DNA, spanning 51 bases read in frame from base 1. Trimming removed 1 base from V and 9 bases from J, leaving 22 bases between the germline ends. Study-wide conclusions, independent of this receptor: Most participants were white British and females outnumbered males, and the authors suggested that clonal diversity may have been underestimated. Epitopes outside the regions mutated in the B.1.351 and B.1.1.7 variants were reportedly recognized by nearly half of the unique spike-specific TCRs. A significant rise in spike-specific TCR breadth and depth was observed after two AZD1222 doses relative to day 0 and relative to MenACWY recipients. Only five to seven AZD1222 recipients were SARS-CoV-2 seropositive at baseline, limiting conclusions about previously exposed vaccinees. Because no day 14 peak-response samples were available, repertoires were characterized only after the peak T cell response. Vaccine-associated CD4 TCRs spanned the whole spike protein, with dominant responses in regions 160-218 and 743-854. The 56-69-year group was small, and its depth increase did not reach significance, likely because of low power.

The chain is encoded by TRBV11-2 joined to TRBJ2-1, with TRBD1 tentatively as D gene (7 bases match). The receptor comes from an adult in good health. The material was peripheral blood, obtained on day 0 of AZD1222 vaccination. Read as DNA, the sequence is TGTGCCAGCAGCTTAGCTCTACCGGGACAGCGGCGGGGTGAGCAGTTCTTC. Translation gives CASSLALPGQRRGEQFF.